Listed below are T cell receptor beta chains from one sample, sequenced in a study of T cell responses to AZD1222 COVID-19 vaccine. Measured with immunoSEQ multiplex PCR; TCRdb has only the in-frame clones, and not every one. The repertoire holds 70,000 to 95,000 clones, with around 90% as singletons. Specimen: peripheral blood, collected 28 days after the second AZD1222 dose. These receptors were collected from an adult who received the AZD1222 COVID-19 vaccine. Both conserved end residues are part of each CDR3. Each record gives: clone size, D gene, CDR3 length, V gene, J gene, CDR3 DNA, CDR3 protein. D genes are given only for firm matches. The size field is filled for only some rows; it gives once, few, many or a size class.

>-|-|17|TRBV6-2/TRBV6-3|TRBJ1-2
TGTGCCAGCAGTTACTCGGGACACCTGAGAGCCTCCTATGGCTACACCTTC
CASSYSGHLRASYGYTF
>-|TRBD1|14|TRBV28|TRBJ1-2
TGTGCCAGCAGTTCAGGGGACAGGGATGATGGCTACACCTTC
CASSSGDRDDGYTF
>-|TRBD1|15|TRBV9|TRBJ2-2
TGTGCCAGCAGCCACCGCCGGGACAGTCACGGGGAGCTGTTTTTT
CASSHRRDSHGELFF
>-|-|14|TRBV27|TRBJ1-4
TGTGCCAGCAGTGGGGGTGGGTCCAATGAAAAACTGTTTTTT
CASSGGGSNEKLFF
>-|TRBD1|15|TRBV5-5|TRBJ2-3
TGTGCCAGCAGCTTGACAGGGGGCTCGACAGATACGCAGTATTTT
CASSLTGGSTDTQYF
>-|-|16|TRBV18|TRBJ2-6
TGTGCCAGCTCACCTCCGCCTAGCTCTGGGGCCAACGTCCTGACTTTC
CASSPPPSSGANVLTF
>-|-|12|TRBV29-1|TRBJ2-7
TGCAGCGTTGGGCAGGTCGAATACGAGCAGTACTTC
CSVGQVEYEQYF
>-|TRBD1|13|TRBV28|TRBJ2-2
TGTGCCAGCCGGACAGGTGGGGCCGGGGAGCTGTTTTTT
CASRTGGAGELFF
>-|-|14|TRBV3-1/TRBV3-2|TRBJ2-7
TGTGCCAGCAGCCAAAGTCTCAGGGCCTACGAGCAGTACTTC
CASSQSLRAYEQYF
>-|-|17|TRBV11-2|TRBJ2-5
TGTGCCAGCAGCCTCCCCCCTGTAGCGAGGGGCCAAGAGACCCAGTACTTC
CASSLPPVARGQETQYF
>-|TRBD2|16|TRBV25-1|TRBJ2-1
TGTGCCAGCAGTGAATTTGGGTCGGGAGGGCCCCATGAGCAGTTCTTC
CASSEFGSGGPHEQFF
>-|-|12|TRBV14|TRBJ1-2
TGTGCCAGCAGCCCAGGGGTGGCTGGCTACACCTTC
CASSPGVAGYTF
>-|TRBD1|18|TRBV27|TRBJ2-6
TGTGCCAGCAGTAGGTCCGGGACAGGGGACTCTGGGGCCAACGTCCTGACTTTC
CASSRSGTGDSGANVLTF
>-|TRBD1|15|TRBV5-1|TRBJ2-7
TGCGCCAGCAGCTGGACCACCGGGACAGGGATCGAGCAGTACTTC
CASSWTTGTGIEQYF
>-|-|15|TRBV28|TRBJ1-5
TGTGCCAGCAGTTTCACAGGGACCGTAAATCAGCCCCAGCATTTT
CASSFTGTVNQPQHF
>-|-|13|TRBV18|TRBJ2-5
TGTGCCAGCTCACGTTACGGGGAAGAGACCCAGTACTTC
CASSRYGEETQYF
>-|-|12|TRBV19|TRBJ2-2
TGTGCCAGTAACCCAAGCACCGGGGAGCTGTTTTTT
CASNPSTGELFF
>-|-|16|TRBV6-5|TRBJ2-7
TGTGCCAGCAGGTACCGTCGGGGAGCGAGTTCGTACGAGCAGTACTTC
CASRYRRGASSYEQYF
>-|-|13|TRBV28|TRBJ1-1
TGTGCCAGCAGTAAGTCAGGAAACACTGAAGCTTTCTTT
CASSKSGNTEAFF
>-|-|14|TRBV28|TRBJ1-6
TGTGCCAGCCGAGGTGACGGACGGAGTTCACCCCTCCACTTT
CASRGDGRSSPLHF
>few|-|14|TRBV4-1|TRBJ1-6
TGCGCCAGCAGCAGGGCACAGAGAAATTCACCCCTCCACTTT
CASSRAQRNSPLHF
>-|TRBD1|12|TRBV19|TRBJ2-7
TGTGCCAGGGGGACAGGGCCTTACGAGCAGTACTTC
CARGTGPYEQYF
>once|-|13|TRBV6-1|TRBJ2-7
TGTGCCAGCAGTGATTGGGGCGTCTACGAGCAGTACTTC
CASSDWGVYEQYF
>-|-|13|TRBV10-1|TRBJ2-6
TGCGCCACAGGGGAGGCTGGGGCCAACGTCCTGACTTTC
CATGEAGANVLTF
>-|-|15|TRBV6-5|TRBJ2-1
TGTGCCAGCAGTACCGCCATGGGGTCCTACAATGAGCAGTTCTTC
CASSTAMGSYNEQFF
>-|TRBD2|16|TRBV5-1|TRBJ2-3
TGCGCCAGCAGCTTGGGAGGGACTAGCGGCACAGATACGCAGTATTTT
CASSLGGTSGTDTQYF
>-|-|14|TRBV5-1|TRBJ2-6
TGCGCCAGCAGCTTTCTTCCTGGGGCCAACGTCCTGACTTTC
CASSFLPGANVLTF
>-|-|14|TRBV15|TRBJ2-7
TGTGCCACCAGCTCTCCGGGACCCTTCTACGAGCAGTACTTC
CATSSPGPFYEQYF
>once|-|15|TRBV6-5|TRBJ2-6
TGTGCCAGCATCATGGACCACTCTGGGGCCAACGTCCTGACTTTC
CASIMDHSGANVLTF
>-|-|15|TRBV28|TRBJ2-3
TGTGCCAGCAGTTTGGTACCCATGGTTGGAGATACGCAGTATTTT
CASSLVPMVGDTQYF
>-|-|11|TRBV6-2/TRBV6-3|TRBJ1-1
TGTGCCAGCAGTGCATTCACTGAAGCTTTCTTT
CASSAFTEAFF